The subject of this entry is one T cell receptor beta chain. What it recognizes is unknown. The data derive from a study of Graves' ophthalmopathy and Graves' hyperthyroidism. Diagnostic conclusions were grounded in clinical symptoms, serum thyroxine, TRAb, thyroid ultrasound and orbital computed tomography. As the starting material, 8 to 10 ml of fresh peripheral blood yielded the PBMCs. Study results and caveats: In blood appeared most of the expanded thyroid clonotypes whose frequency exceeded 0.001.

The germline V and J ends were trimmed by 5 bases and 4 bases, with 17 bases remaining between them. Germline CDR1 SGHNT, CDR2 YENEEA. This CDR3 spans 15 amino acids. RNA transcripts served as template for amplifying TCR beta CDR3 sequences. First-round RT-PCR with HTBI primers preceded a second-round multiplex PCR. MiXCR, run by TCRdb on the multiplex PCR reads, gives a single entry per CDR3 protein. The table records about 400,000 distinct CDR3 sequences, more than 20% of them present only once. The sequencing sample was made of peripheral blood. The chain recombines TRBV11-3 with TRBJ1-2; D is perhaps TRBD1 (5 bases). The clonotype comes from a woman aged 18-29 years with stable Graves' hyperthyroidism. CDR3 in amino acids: CASSGSVRDLYGYTF. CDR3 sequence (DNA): TGTGCCAGCAGCGGCTCCGTCCGGGACCTCTATGGCTACACCTTC.